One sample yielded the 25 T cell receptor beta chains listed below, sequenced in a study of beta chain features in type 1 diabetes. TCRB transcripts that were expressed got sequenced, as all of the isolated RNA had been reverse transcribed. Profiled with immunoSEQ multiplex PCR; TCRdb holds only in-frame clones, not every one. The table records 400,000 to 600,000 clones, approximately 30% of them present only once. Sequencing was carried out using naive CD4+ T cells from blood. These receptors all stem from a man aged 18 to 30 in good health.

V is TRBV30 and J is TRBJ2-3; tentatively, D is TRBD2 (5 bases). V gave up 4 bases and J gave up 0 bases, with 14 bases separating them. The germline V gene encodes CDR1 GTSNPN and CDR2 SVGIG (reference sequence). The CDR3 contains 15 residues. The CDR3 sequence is CAWKLRGPSTDTQYF. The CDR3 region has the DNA TGTGCCTGGAAATTACGCGGGCCGAGCACAGATACGCAGTATTTT. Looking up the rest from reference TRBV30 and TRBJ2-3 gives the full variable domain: SQTIHQWPATLVQPVGSPLSLECTVEGTSNPNLYWYRQAAGRGLQLLFYSVGIGQISSEVPQNLSASRPQDRQFILSSKKLLLSDSGFYLCAWKLRGPSTDTQYFGPGTRLTVL.

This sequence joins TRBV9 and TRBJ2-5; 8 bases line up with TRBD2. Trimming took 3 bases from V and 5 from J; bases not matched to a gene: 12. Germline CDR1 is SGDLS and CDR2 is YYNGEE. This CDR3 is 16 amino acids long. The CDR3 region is CASSAHRASGRETQYF. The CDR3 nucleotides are TGTGCCAGCAGCGCCCACCGCGCTAGCGGGCGGGAGACCCAGTACTTC.

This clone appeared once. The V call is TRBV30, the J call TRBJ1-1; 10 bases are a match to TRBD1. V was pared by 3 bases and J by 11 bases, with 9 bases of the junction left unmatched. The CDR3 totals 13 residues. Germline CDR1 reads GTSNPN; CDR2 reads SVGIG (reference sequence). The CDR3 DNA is TGTGCCTGGAGCGCCGACAGGGGGCGAGACGCTTTCTTT. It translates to CAWSADRGRDAFF. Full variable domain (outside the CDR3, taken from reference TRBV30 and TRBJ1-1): SQTIHQWPATLVQPVGSPLSLECTVEGTSNPNLYWYRQAAGRGLQLLFYSVGIGQISSEVPQNLSASRPQDRQFILSSKKLLLSDSGFYLCAWSADRGRDAFFGQGTRLTVV.

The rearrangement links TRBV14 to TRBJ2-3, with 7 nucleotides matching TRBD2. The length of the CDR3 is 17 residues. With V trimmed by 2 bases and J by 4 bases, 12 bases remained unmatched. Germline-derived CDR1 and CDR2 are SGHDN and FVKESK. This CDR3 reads CASSQFGSGLTADTQYF. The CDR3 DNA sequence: TGTGCCAGCAGCCAATTCGGATCGGGACTAACGGCAGATACGCAGTATTTT.

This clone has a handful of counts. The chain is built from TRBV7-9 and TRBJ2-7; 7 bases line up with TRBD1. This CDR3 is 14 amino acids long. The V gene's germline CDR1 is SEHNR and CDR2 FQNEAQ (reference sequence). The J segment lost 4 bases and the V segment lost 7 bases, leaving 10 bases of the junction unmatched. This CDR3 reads CASTPTGSQYEQYF. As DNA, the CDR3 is TGTGCCAGCACGCCGACAGGGAGTCAGTACGAGCAGTACTTC.

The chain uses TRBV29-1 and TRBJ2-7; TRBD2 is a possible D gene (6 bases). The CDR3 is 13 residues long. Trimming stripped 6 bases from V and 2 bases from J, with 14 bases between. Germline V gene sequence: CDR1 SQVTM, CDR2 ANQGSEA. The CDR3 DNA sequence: TGCAGCGTGGGCGGGGTACTAACCTACGAGCAGTACTTC. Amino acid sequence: CSVGGVLTYEQYF.

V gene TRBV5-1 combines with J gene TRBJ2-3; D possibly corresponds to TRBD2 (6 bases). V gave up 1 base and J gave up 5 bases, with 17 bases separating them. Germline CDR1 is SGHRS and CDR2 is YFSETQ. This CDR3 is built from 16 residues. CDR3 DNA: TGCGCCAGCAGCTTGACCCTCGGGACCGGGAGAGATACGCAGTATTTT. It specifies CASSLTLGTGRDTQYF.

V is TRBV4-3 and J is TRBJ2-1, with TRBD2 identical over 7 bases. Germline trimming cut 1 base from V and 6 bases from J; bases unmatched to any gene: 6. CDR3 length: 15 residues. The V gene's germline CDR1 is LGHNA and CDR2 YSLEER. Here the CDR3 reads CASSQGLAFGNEQFF. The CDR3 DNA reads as TGCGCCAGCAGCCAAGGACTAGCATTCGGCAATGAGCAGTTCTTC.

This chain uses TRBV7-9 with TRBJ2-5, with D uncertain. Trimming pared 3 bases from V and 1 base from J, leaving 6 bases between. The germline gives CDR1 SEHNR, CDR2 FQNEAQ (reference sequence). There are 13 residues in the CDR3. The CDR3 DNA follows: TGTGCCAGCAGCTTCGGCAGCCAAGAGACCCAGTACTTC. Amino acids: CASSFGSQETQYF. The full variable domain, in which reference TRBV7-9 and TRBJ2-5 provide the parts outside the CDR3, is DTGVSQNPRHKITKRGQNVTFRCDPISEHNRLYWYRQTLGQGPEFLTYFQNEAQLEKSRLLSDRFSAERPKGSFSTLEIQRTEQGDSAMYLCASSFGSQETQYFGPGTRLLVL.

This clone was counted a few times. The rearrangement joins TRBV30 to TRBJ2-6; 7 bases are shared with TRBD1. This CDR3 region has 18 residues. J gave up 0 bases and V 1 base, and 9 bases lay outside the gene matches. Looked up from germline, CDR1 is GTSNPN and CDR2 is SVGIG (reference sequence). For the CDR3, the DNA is TGTGCCTGGAGTGCGGGACAGTATCATCCCTCTGGGGCCAACGTCCTGACTTTC. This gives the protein CAWSAGQYHPSGANVLTF.

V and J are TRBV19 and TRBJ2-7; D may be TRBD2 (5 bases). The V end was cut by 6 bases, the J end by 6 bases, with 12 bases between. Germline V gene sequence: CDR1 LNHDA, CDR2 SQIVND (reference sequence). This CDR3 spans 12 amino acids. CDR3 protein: CASSSQSGEQYF. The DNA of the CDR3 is TGTGCCAGTAGCTCCCAAAGCGGCGAGCAGTACTTC.

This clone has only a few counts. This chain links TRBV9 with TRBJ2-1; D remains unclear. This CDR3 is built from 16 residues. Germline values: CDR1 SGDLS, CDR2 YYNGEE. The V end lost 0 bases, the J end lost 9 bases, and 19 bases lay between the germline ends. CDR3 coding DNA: TGTGCCAGCAGCGTAGATGGGGTCGTAGGTTCCTCTGAGCAGTTCTTC. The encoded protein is CASSVDGVVGSSEQFF.

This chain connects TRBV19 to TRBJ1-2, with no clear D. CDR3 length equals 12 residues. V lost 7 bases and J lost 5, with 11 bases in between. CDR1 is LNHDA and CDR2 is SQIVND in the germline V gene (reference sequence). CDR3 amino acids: CASTAWQYGYTF. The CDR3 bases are TGTGCCAGTACCGCTTGGCAGTATGGCTACACCTTC. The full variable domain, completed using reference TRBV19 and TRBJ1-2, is DGGITQSPKYLFRKEGQNVTLSCEQNLNHDAMYWYRQDPGQGLRLIYYSQIVNDFQKGDIAEGYSVSREKKESFPLTVTSAQKNPTAFYLCASTAWQYGYTFGSGTRLTVV.

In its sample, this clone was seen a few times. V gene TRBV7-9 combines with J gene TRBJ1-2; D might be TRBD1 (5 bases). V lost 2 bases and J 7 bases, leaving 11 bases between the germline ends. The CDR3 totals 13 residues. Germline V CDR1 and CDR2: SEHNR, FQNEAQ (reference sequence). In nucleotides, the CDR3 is TGTGCCAGCAGCTTACAGGGCGTCGGTGGCTACACCTTC. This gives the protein CASSLQGVGGYTF.

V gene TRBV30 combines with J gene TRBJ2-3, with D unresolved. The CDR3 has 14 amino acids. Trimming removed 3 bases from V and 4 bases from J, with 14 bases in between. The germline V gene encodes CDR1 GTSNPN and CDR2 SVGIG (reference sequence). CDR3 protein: CAWRSVTAADTQYF. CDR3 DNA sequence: TGTGCCTGGAGATCCGTCACGGCTGCAGATACGCAGTATTTT. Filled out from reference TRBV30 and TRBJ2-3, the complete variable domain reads SQTIHQWPATLVQPVGSPLSLECTVEGTSNPNLYWYRQAAGRGLQLLFYSVGIGQISSEVPQNLSASRPQDRQFILSSKKLLLSDSGFYLCAWRSVTAADTQYFGPGTRLTVL.

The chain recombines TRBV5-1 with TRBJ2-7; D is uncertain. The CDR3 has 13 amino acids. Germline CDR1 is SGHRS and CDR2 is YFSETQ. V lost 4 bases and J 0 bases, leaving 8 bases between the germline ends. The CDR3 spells CASSGISSYEQYF. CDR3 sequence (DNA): TGCGCCAGCAGCGGAATAAGCTCCTACGAGCAGTACTTC.

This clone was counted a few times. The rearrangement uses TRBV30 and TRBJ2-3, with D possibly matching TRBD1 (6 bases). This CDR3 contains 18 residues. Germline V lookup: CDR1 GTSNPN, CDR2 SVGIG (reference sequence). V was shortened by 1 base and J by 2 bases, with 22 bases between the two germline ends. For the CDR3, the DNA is TGTGCCTGGAGTGGGTATTCAGGGACAAACTTCTACACAGATACGCAGTATTTT. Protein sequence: CAWSGYSGTNFYTDTQYF.

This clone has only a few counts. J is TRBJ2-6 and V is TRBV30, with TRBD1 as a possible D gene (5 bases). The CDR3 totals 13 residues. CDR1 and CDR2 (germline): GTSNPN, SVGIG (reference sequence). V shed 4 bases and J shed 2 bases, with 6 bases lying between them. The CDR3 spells CAWKGAGANVLTF. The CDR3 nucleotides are TGTGCCTGGAAAGGGGCTGGGGCCAACGTCCTGACTTTC.

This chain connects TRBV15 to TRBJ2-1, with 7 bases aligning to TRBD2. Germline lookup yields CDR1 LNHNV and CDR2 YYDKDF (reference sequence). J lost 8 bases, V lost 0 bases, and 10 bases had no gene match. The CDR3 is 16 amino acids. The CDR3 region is CATSRELRRGDDEQFF. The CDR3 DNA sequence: TGTGCCACCAGCAGAGAGTTGAGACGGGGGGACGATGAGCAGTTCTTC.

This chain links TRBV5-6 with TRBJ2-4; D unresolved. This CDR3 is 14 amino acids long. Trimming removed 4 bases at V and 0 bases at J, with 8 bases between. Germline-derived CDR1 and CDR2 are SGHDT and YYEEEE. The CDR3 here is CASSQTRAKNIQYF. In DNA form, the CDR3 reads TGTGCCAGCAGCCAGACACGAGCCAAAAACATTCAGTACTTC.

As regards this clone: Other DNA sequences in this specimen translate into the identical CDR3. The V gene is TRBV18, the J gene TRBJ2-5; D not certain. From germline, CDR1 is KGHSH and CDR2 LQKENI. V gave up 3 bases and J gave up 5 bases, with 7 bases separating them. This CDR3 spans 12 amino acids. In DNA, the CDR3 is TGTGCCAGCTCACCGGAGCTGGAGACCCAGTACTTC. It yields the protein CASSPELETQYF.

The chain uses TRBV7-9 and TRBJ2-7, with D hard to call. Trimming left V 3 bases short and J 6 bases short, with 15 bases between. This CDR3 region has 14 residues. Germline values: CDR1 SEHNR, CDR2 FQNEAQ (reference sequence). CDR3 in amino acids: CASSLSGPLSEQYF. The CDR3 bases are TGTGCCAGCAGCTTGTCCGGACCACTCTCCGAGCAGTACTTC.

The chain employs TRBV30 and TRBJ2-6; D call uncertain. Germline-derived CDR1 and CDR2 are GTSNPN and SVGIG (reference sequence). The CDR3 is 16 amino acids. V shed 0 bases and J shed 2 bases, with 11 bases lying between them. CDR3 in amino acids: CAWSVRSSPGANVLTF. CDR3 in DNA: TGTGCCTGGAGTGTACGGAGCAGTCCTGGGGCCAACGTCCTGACTTTC.

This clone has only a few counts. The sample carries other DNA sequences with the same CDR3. In nucleotides, the CDR3 is TGTGCCATCAAAGGGACGACGAACACCGGGGAGCTGTTTTTT. This gives the protein CAIKGTTNTGELFF. The chain employs TRBV10-3 and TRBJ2-2; D may match TRBD1 or TRBD2 (5 bases each). The germline V gene encodes CDR1 ENHRY and CDR2 SYGVKD. This CDR3 has 14 residues. Trimming left V 7 bases short and J 0 bases short, with 9 bases between.

CDR3 sequence (DNA): TGTGCCAGCAGCTTAGGGCTAGCGGAGCCCAATGAGCAGTTCTTC. As protein: CASSLGLAEPNEQFF. The V and J genes are TRBV7-2 and TRBJ2-1, with TRBD2 matching over 7 bases. V dropped 1 base and J dropped 6; count of bases not matched to a gene: 6. This CDR3 spans 15 amino acids. The germline V gene has CDR1 SGHTA and CDR2 FQGNSA. Complete variable domain (other parts from reference TRBV7-2 and TRBJ2-1): GAGVSQSPSNKVTEKGKDVELRCDPISGHTALYWYRQSLGQGLEFLIYFQGNSAPDKSGLPSDRFSAERTGGSVSTLTIQRTQQEDSAVYLCASSLGLAEPNEQFFGPGTRLTVL.